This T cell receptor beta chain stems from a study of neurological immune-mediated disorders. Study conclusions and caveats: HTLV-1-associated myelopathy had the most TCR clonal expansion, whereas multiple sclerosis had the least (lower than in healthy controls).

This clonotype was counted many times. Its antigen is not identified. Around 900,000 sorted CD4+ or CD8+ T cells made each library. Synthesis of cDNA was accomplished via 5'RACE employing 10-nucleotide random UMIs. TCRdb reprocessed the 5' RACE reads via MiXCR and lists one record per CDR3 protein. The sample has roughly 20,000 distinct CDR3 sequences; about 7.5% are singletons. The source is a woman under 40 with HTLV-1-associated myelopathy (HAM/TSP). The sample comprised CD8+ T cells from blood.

CDR3 in amino acids: CASSVAGENSPLHF. As DNA, the CDR3 is TGTGCCAGCAGCGTCGCGGGTGAGAATTCACCCCTCCACTTT. The chain links TRBV6-4 to TRBJ1-6; D gene unclear. The V end was cut by 6 bases, the J end by 7 bases, with 13 bases between. The length of the CDR3 is 14 residues. CDR1 and CDR2 from the germline V gene are MRHNA and SNTAGT.